This T cell receptor beta chain was profiled in a study of CD8 T cells in ankylosing spondylitis. There are 15 residues in the CDR3. Per germline, CDR1 KGHSH and CDR2 LQKENI. V shed 0 bases and J shed 0 bases, with 8 bases lying between them. Study-wide results and caveats: Matched ankylosing spondylitis synovial fluid reportedly showed significant enrichment of disease-linked clones.

For this clonotype: Its specificity is unknown.

In TCRdb, the 5' RACE reads were re-called with MiXCR into one record per CDR3 protein. The sample carries around 150,000 distinct CDR3 sequences, about a third recorded once. Sequencing was carried out using synovial fluid, either unsorted or a sorted T cell fraction (not recorded which). The chain combines TRBV18 with TRBJ1-1; D is undetermined. The receptor's source is a male donor with ankylosing spondylitis. The DNA of the CDR3 is TGTGCCAGCTCACCACCCGAGGCTTTGAACACTGAAGCTTTCTTT. Its protein product is CASSPPEALNTEAFF. Full variable domain (rest looked up from reference TRBV18 and TRBJ1-1): NAGVMQNPRHLVRRRGQEARLRCSPMKGHSHVYWYRQLPEEGLKFMVYLQKENIIDESGMPKERFSAEFPKEGPSILRIQQVVRGDSAAYFCASSPPEALNTEAFFGQGTRLTVV.